The 4 T cell receptor beta chains listed next were all sequenced from one sample in a study of cytomegalovirus exposure and HLA in healthy donors. PCR employed 60 Vbeta and 13 Jbeta primers. Repertoires were generated with immunoSEQ multiplex PCR, while TCRdb's copy carries only in-frame clones and drops some. Its clone listing holds approximately 80,000 clones. Input material: PBMCs. These receptor sequences come from a man between 18 and 35 years old in good health and CMV-seropositive.

The V call is TRBV27, the J call TRBJ1-1; perhaps TRBD1 as D (5 bases). V was trimmed by 5 bases and J by 1 base, leaving 11 bases between them. This CDR3 spans 14 amino acids. The germline CDR1 and CDR2 sequences are MNHEY and SMNVEV (reference sequence). CDR3 region: CASSIEGQNTEAFF. The CDR3 bases are TGTGCCAGCAGTATCGAAGGACAGAACACTGAAGCTTTCTTT.

This rearrangement joins TRBV5-5 to TRBJ2-3; weak D call: TRBD1 (6 bases). V lost 4 bases and J 2 bases, leaving 11 bases between the germline ends. The germline gives CDR1 SGHKS, CDR2 YYEKEE (reference sequence). CDR3 length: 14 amino acids. The CDR3 reads CASSERGTTDTQYF. The CDR3 coding sequence is TGTGCCAGCAGCGAGAGGGGGACCACAGATACGCAGTATTTT.

The chain couples TRBV14 to TRBJ1-1, with 7 positions matching TRBD1. The J segment lost 10 bases and the V segment lost 1 base, leaving 12 bases of the junction unmatched. The CDR3 spans 15 residues. The germline CDR1 and CDR2 sequences are SGHDN and FVKESK. CDR3 region: CASSQVAGTASVAFF. The CDR3 bases are TGTGCCAGCAGCCAAGTTGCCGGGACAGCGTCGGTAGCTTTCTTT.

The J gene is TRBJ2-7, the V gene TRBV19, with TRBD2 identical over 12 bases. CDR3 length: 15 amino acids. V lost 6 bases and J lost 5; bases outside the gene matches: 8. CDR1 is LNHDA, CDR2 SQIVND, per germline (reference sequence). This CDR3 is CASSGLAGMPDEQYF. The CDR3 DNA is TGTGCCAGTAGCGGACTAGCGGGGATGCCGGACGAGCAGTACTTC.